The entry below describes one TCR beta chain. Its antigen is unknown. The record originates from a study of vaccination effects on CD4 cells after COVID-19. Study-wide results and caveats: There was marked clonal contraction among infection- and vaccine-induced clones late after vaccination.

In the ViraFEST assay, antigen-specific CD4+ clonotypes were identified by expansion after peptide-pool stimulation. Culture proceeded for roughly ten days, and CD4+ T cells were then isolated. Wells each received 1.5 million to 2.5 million PBMC, cultured with 10 IU/ml IL-2 and around 9.8 ug/ml peptides. Generated by immunoSEQ multiplex PCR, the TCRdb table keeps only in-frame clones and is missing some. The sample contains over 55,000 clones, roughly four fifths of which appear only once. The TCR originated in a human donor who received a COVID-19 vaccine. Source: CD4+ T cells from PBMCs cultured with HCoV-229E spike peptides, taken before COVID-19 vaccination.

The CDR3 is CASSANRDMETQYF. Written as DNA, the CDR3 is TGCGCCAGCAGTGCTAACCGGGATATGGAGACCCAGTACTTC. J is TRBJ2-5 and V is TRBV10-1, with D possibly matching TRBD2 (5 bases). Trimming stripped 4 bases from V and 5 bases from J, with 14 bases between. Germline CDR1 WNHNN, CDR2 SYGVQD (reference sequence). The CDR3 extends over 14 amino acids.